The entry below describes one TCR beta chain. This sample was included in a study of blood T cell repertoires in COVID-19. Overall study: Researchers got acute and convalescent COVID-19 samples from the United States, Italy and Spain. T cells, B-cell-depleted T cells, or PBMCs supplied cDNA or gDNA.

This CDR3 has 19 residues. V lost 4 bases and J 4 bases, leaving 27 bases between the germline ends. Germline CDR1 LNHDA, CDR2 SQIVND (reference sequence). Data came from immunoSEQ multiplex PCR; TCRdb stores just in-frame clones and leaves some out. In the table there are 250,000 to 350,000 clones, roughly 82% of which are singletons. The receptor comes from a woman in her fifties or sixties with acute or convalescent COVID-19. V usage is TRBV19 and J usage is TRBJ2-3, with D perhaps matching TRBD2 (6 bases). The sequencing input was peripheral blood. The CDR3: CASSTFAMEGTRGADTQYF. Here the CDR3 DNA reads TGTGCCAGTAGTACCTTCGCGATGGAGGGTACCCGGGGCGCAGATACGCAGTATTTT. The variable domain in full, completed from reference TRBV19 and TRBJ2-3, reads DGGITQSPKYLFRKEGQNVTLSCEQNLNHDAMYWYRQDPGQGLRLIYYSQIVNDFQKGDIAEGYSVSREKKESFPLTVTSAQKNPTAFYLCASSTFAMEGTRGADTQYFGPGTRLTVL.